This T cell receptor beta chain originates from a study of blood T cell repertoires in COVID-19. As for the study in general: The United States, Italy and Spain provided the acute and convalescent COVID-19 samples. In each case, the material was cDNA or gDNA derived from T cells, B-cell-depleted T cells, or PBMCs.

V was pared by 1 base and J by 7 bases, with 8 bases of the junction left unmatched. There are 15 residues in the CDR3. Germline CDR1 reads LGHDT; CDR2 reads YNNKEL (reference sequence). Assay: immunoSEQ multiplex PCR; the TCRdb copy retains only in-frame clones and omits some. Seen here are fewer than 500,000 clones, 87% observed once, and the top ten hold about 0.65%. Across about 22 US areas, participants ranged in age from roughly 18 to 95 years. Grouping used clinical history reported by participants in a survey and questionnaire. The sequenced sample consisted of PBMCs or T cells enriched from blood (not recorded which). The chain couples TRBV3-1 (or the pseudogene TRBV3-2) to TRBJ1-1; 8 nucleotides match TRBD1. The TCR was taken from a woman aged 18-29 years who had recovered from COVID-19. The CDR3 protein is CASSQGSQGASEAFF. CDR3 nucleotides: TGTGCCAGCAGCCAAGGTTCTCAGGGGGCTAGTGAAGCTTTCTTT.